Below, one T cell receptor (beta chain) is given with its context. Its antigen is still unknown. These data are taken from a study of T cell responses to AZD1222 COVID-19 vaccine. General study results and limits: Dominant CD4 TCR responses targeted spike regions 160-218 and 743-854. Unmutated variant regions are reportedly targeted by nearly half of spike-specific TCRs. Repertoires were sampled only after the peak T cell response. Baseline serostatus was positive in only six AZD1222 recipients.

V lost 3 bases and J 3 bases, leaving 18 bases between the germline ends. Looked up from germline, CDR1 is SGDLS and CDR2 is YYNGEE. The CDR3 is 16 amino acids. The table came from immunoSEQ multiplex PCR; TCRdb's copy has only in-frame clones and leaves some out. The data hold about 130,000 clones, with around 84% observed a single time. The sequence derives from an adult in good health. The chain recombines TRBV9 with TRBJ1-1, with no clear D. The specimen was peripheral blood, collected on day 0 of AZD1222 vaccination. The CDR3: CASSANRLVGDTEAFF. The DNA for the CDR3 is TGTGCCAGCAGCGCCAATAGGTTAGTTGGCGACACTGAAGCTTTCTTT. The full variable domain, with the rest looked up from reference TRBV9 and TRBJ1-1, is DSGVTQTPKHLITATGQRVTLRCSPRSGDLSVYWYQQSLDQGLQFLIQYYNGEERAKGNILERFSAQQFPDLHSELNLSSLELGDSALYFCASSANRLVGDTEAFFGQGTRLTVV.